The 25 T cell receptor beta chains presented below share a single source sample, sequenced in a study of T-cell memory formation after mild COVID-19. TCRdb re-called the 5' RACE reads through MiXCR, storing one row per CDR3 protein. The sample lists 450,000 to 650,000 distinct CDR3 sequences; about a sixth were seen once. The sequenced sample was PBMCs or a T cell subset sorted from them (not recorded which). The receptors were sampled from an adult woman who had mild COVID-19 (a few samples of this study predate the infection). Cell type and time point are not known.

The CDR3 nucleotides are TGTGCCAGCAGCTATAATTCACCCCTCCACTTT. It encodes CASSYNSPLHF. The chain combines TRBV6-1 with TRBJ1-6; D is uncertain. V was cut by 6 bases and J by 3 bases, with 0 bases left in between. Germline CDR1 and CDR2: MNHNS and SASEGT. The CDR3 covers 11 residues.

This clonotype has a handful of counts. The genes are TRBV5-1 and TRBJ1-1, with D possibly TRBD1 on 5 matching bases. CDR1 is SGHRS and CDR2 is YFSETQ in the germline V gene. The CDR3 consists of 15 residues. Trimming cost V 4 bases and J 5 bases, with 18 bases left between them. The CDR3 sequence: CASSPWQGAGTEAFF. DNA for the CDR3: TGCGCCAGCAGCCCTTGGCAAGGGGCGGGTACTGAAGCTTTCTTT.

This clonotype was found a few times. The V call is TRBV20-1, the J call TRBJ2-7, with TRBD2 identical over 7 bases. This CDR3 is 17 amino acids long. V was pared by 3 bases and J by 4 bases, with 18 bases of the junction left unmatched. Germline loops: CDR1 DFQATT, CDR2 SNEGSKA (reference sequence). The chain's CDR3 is CSARTRASGTSHYEQYF. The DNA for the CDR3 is TGCAGTGCTAGGACCCGAGCTAGCGGAACCTCCCATTACGAGCAGTACTTC.

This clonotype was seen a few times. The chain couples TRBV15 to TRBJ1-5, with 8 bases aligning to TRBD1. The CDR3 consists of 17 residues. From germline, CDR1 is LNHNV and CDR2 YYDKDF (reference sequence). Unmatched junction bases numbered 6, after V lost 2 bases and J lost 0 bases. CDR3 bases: TGTGCCACCAGCAGATCGGGACAGGCCATTAGCAATCAGCCCCAGCATTTT. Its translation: CATSRSGQAISNQPQHF.

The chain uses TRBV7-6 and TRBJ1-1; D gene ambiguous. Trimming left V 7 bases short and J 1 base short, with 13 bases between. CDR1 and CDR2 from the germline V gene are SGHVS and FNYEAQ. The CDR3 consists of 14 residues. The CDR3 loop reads CASKMTTANTEAFF. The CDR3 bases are TGTGCCAGCAAAATGACAACAGCGAACACTGAAGCTTTCTTT.

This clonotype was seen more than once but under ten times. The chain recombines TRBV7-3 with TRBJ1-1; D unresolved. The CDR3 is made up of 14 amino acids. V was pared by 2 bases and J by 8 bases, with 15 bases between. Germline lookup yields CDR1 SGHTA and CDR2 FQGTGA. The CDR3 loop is CASSLGPLNREAFF. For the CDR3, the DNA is TGTGCCAGCAGCTTAGGCCCTCTCAATCGCGAAGCTTTCTTT.

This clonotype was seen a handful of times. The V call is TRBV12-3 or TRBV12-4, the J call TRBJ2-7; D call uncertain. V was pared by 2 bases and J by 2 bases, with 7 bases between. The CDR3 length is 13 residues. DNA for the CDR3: TGTGCCAGCAGTTTAAGCTGGCCCTACGAGCAGTACTTC. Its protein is CASSLSWPYEQYF.

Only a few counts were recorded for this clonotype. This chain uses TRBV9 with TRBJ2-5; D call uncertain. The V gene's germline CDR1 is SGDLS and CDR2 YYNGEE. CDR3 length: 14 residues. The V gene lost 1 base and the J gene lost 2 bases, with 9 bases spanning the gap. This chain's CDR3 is CASSVTSRQETQYF. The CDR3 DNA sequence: TGTGCCAGCAGCGTAACCTCCCGGCAAGAGACCCAGTACTTC.

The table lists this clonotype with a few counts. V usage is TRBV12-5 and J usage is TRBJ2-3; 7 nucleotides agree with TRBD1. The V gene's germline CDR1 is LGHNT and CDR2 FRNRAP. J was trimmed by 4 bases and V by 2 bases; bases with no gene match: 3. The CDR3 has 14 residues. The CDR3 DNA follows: TGTGCTAGTGGTTTGAGGCAGGGGGCAGATACGCAGTATTTT. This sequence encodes CASGLRQGADTQYF. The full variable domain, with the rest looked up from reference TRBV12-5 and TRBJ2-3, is DARVTQTPRHKVTEMGQEVTMRCQPILGHNTVFWYRQTMMQGLELLAYFRNRAPLDDSGMPKDRFSAEMPDATLATLKIQPSEPRDSAVYFCASGLRQGADTQYFGPGTRLTVL.

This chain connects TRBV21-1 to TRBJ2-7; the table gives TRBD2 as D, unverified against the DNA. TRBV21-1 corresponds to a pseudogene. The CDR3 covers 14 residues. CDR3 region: CASIPEGPPAEQYF. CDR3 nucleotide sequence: TGTGCCAGCATCCCTGAGGGGCCACCGGCCGAGCAGTACTTC.

Here the CDR3 DNA reads TGCGCCAGCAGCTCCGGAGACAGGGCCACCCACGAGCAGTACTTC. It specifies CASSSGDRATHEQYF. The rearrangement uses TRBV5-1 and TRBJ2-7; TRBD1 agrees at 7 bases. Germline CDR1 is SGHRS and CDR2 is YFSETQ. With V trimmed by 3 bases and J by 5 bases, 11 bases remained unmatched. This CDR3 region has 15 residues. The full variable domain, with the rest looked up from reference TRBV5-1 and TRBJ2-7, is KAGVTQTPRYLIKTRGQQVTLSCSPISGHRSVSWYQQTPGQGLQFLFEYFSETQRNKGNFPGRFSGRQFSNSRSEMNVSTLELGDSALYLCASSSGDRATHEQYFGPGTRLTVT.

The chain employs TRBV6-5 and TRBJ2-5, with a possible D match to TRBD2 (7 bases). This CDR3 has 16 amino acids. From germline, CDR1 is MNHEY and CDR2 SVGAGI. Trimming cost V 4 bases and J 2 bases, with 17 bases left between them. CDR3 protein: CASSSHAGAMQETQYF. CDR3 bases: TGTGCCAGCAGTTCACACGCGGGGGCGATGCAAGAGACCCAGTACTTC.

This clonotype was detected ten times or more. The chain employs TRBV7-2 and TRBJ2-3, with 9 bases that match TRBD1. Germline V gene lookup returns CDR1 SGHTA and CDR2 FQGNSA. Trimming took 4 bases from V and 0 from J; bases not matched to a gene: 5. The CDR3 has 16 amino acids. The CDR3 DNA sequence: TGTGCCAGCAGCTCCGGGACAGGGATTAGCACAGATACGCAGTATTTT. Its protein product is CASSSGTGISTDTQYF.

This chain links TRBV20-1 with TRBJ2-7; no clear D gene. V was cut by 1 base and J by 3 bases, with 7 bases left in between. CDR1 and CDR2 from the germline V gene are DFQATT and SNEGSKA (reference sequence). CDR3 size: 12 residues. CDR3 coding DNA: TGCAGTGCTAGAGTGGCAGGCTACGAGCAGTACTTC. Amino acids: CSARVAGYEQYF.

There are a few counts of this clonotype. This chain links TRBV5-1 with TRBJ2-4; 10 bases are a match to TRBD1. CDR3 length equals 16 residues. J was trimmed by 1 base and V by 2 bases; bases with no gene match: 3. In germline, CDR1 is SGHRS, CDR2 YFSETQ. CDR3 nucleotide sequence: TGCGCCAGCAGCTTTCCGGGACAGGGGGCCAAAAACATTCAGTACTTC. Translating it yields CASSFPGQGAKNIQYF.

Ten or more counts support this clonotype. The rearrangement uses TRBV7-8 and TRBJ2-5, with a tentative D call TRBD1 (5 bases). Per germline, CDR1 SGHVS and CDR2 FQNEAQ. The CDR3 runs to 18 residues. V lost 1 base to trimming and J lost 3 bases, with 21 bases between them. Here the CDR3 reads CASSLEVETGLTEETQYF. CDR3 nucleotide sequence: TGTGCCAGCAGCTTAGAAGTGGAAACAGGCCTGACCGAAGAGACCCAGTACTTC.

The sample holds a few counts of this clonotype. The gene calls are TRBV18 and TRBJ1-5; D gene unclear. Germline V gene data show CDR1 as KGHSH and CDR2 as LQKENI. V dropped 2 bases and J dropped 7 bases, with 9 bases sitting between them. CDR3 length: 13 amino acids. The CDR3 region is CASSPWSGQPQHF. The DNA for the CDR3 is TGTGCCAGCTCACCATGGTCCGGGCAGCCCCAGCATTTT.

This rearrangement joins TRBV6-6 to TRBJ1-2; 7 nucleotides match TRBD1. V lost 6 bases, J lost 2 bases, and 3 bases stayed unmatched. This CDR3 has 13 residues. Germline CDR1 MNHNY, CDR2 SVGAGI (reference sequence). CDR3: CASSQTGNYGYTF. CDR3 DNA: TGTGCCAGCAGCCAGACAGGGAACTATGGCTACACCTTC.

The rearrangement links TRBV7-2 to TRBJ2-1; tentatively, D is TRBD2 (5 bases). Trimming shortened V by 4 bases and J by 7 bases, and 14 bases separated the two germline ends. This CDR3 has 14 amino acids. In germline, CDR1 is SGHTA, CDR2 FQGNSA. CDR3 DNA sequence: TGTGCCAGCAGCTCGCCGGTAGCGCCTAATGAGCAGTTCTTC. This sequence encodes CASSSPVAPNEQFF.

The CDR3 coding sequence is TGTGCCAGCAGCCAGGGGGGTAGAGAGACCCAGTACTTC. Residues: CASSQGGRETQYF. The J gene is TRBJ2-5, the V gene TRBV9; a weak D match, TRBD1 (7 bases). This CDR3 is built from 13 residues. In germline, CDR1 is SGDLS, CDR2 YYNGEE. V gave up 4 bases and J gave up 4 bases, with 11 bases separating them. Variable domain in full (rest from reference TRBV9 and TRBJ2-5): DSGVTQTPKHLITATGQRVTLRCSPRSGDLSVYWYQQSLDQGLQFLIQYYNGEERAKGNILERFSAQQFPDLHSELNLSSLELGDSALYFCASSQGGRETQYFGPGTRLLVL.

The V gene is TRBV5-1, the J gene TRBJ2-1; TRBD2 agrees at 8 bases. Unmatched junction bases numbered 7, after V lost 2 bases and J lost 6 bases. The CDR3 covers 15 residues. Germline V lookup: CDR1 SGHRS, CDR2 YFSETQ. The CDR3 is CASSFGGRLGNEQFF. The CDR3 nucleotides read TGCGCCAGCAGCTTCGGCGGGAGGCTGGGCAATGAGCAGTTCTTC. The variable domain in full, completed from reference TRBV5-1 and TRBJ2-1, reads KAGVTQTPRYLIKTRGQQVTLSCSPISGHRSVSWYQQTPGQGLQFLFEYFSETQRNKGNFPGRFSGRQFSNSRSEMNVSTLELGDSALYLCASSFGGRLGNEQFFGPGTRLTVL.

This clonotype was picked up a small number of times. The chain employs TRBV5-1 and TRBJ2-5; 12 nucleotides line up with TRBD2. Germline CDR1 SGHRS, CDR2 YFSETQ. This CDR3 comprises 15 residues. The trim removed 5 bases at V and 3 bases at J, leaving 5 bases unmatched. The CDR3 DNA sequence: TGCGCCAGCAGGCGGACTAGCGGGGTAAAAGAGACCCAGTACTTC. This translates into CASRRTSGVKETQYF.

The CDR3, as DNA: TGTGCCAGCAGTGAAGTCAGCAGCTCCTACGAGCAGTACTTC. It codes for CASSEVSSSYEQYF. V usage is TRBV2 and J usage is TRBJ2-7; D is uncertain. The CDR3 has 14 amino acids. V lost 1 base, J lost 0 bases, and 7 bases lay in between. Per the germline V gene, CDR1 is SNHLY and CDR2 is FYNNEI.

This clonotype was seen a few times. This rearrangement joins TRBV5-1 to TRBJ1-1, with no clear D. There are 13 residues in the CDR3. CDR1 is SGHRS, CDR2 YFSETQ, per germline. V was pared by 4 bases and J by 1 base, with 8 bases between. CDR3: CASSNSENTEAFF. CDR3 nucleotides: TGCGCCAGCAGCAATTCAGAGAACACTGAAGCTTTCTTT.

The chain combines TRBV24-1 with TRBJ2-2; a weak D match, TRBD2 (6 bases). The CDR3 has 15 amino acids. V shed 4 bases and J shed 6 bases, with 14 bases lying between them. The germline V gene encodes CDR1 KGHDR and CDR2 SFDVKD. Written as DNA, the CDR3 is TGTGCCACCAGTGAACCTGGAACGGGGGCCGGGGAGCTGTTTTTT. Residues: CATSEPGTGAGELFF.